This T cell receptor beta chain was sequenced during a study of T cells in Graves' hyperthyroidism and ophthalmopathy. RNA transcripts were the template for amplifying TCR beta CDR3 regions. Primed by the HTBI set, a first-round RT-PCR was run on the TCR CDR3. Via MiXCR, TCRdb re-called the multiplex PCR reads, giving one row per CDR3 protein. The sample holds around 580,000 distinct CDR3 sequences, around 15% seen once. The receptor's source is a woman under 30 with Graves' hyperthyroidism. Sequenced sample: blood.

For the CDR3, the DNA is TGTGCCAGCAGCTATGGGGGCCGACGCGAGCAGTACTTC. Translated: CASSYGGRREQYF. The V and J genes are TRBV27 and TRBJ2-7; a weak D match, TRBD1 (6 bases). The CDR3 covers 13 residues. The ends were cut back, 6 bases at V and 6 bases at J, with 15 bases in the middle. Germline V gene lookup returns CDR1 MNHEY and CDR2 SMNVEV (reference sequence).